A single sample is the source of the 20 T cell receptor beta chains below, sequenced in a study of blood T cells in healthy people across ages. It was with a sample-barcoded 5' primer and a J-beta primer mix that a second PCR of roughly 7 to 12 cycles was run. TCRdb re-analysed the 5' RACE reads in MiXCR, keeping a single row per CDR3 protein. The repertoire includes roughly 1.9 million distinct CDR3 sequences, roughly 43% of them detected once, and 23% sits in the top ten. The specimen sequenced was blood. The receptors were gathered from a human donor in good health.

The chain uses TRBV12-3 or TRBV12-4 and TRBJ1-1; D gene unclear. Deletions cut 1 base from V and 1 base from J, with 7 bases between. CDR3 size: 14 residues. CDR3 sequence (DNA): TGTGCCAGCAGTTTAGTGCAGGAGAACACTGAAGCTTTCTTT. Protein product: CASSLVQENTEAFF.

The chain combines TRBV7-9 with TRBJ2-5; 8 bases map to TRBD2. V dropped 5 bases and J dropped 3; count of bases not matched to a gene: 11. The CDR3 loop spans 16 amino acids. Per germline, CDR1 SEHNR and CDR2 FQNEAQ (reference sequence). CDR3 sequence reads: CASSPFLFGGEETQYF. CDR3 DNA: TGTGCCAGCAGCCCATTCCTCTTCGGGGGGGAAGAGACCCAGTACTTC.

Note on this clonotype: The junction and the germline gene differ at one end; a read error may be behind it. The J gene is TRBJ1-5, the V gene TRBV4-3, with D possibly TRBD1 on 6 matching bases. The germline CDR1 and CDR2 sequences are LGHNA and YSLEER. This CDR3 contains 14 residues. This chain's CDR3 is CASSLGHMSQPRHF. The CDR3 nucleotides read TGCGCCAGCAGCCTGGGACATATGAGCCAGCCCCGGCATTTT.

There are a few counts of this clonotype. This rearrangement joins TRBV7-9 to TRBJ2-3; the D is unclear. This CDR3 region has 9 residues. Germline values: CDR1 SEHNR, CDR2 FQNEAQ (reference sequence). Between the trimmed V and J ends, which lost 11 bases and 14 bases, there was a span of 14 bases. CDR3 nucleotide sequence: TGTGCCGGTAGGGAATTTGGGTATTTT. It yields the protein CAGREFGYF. Supplemented by reference TRBV7-9 and TRBJ2-3, the full variable domain reads DTGVSQNPRHKITKRGQNVTFRCDPISEHNRLYWYRQTLGQGPEFLTYFQNEAQLEKSRLLSDRFSAERPKGSFSTLEIQRTEQGDSAMYLCAGREFGYFGPGTRLTVL.

This rearrangement joins TRBV12-3 or TRBV12-4 to TRBJ2-2; no reliable D call. The length of the CDR3 is 13 residues. Trimming took off 7 bases at V and 3 bases at J, with 9 bases between the two ends. The CDR3 protein is CASNFFYTGELFF. In DNA, the CDR3 is TGTGCCAGCAACTTCTTCTACACCGGGGAGCTGTTTTTT.

V is TRBV24-1 and J is TRBJ2-1; a possible D gene is TRBD2 (6 bases). Germline V gives CDR1 KGHDR, CDR2 SFDVKD. This CDR3 is built from 16 residues. V was clipped by 0 bases and J by 5 bases, with 13 bases between them. The CDR3 here is CATSDLVGGGHNEQFF. Here the CDR3 DNA reads TGTGCCACCAGTGATTTGGTCGGGGGAGGCCACAATGAGCAGTTCTTC.

This clonotype was counted a few times. The DNA of the CDR3 is TGCAGTGCTAGGCTCCCGGGACAGTCGGGTGAGCAGTTCTTC. Translating it yields CSARLPGQSGEQFF. The V call is TRBV20-1, the J call TRBJ2-1, with TRBD1 matching 7 bases. The V segment lost 3 bases and the J segment 9 bases; nucleotides outside the gene matches: 11. This CDR3 is 14 amino acids long. Germline CDR1 and CDR2: DFQATT and SNEGSKA (reference sequence).

This clonotype has more than one count but fewer than ten. The V gene is TRBV5-1, the J gene TRBJ1-5, with unresolved D. This CDR3 comprises 15 residues. The ends were cut back, 0 bases at V and 0 bases at J, with 7 bases in the middle. Germline values: CDR1 SGHRS, CDR2 YFSETQ. DNA for the CDR3: TGCGCCAGCAGCTTGGATGGGGTTAGCAATCAGCCCCAGCATTTT. Translation: CASSLDGVSNQPQHF.

The CDR3 region has the DNA TGTGCCAGCAGCCTACGACTCGGGACAGGGAGGTTCAATGAGCAGTTCTTC. This translates into CASSLRLGTGRFNEQFF. The rearrangement joins TRBV7-2 to TRBJ2-1; 9 bases are a match to TRBD1. J lost 6 bases, V lost 5 bases, and 14 bases had no gene match. Germline CDR1 and CDR2: SGHTA and FQGNSA. This CDR3 region has 17 residues.

A few counts support this clonotype. The chain couples TRBV7-9 to TRBJ1-2, with 7 bases identical to TRBD1. In germline, CDR1 is SEHNR, CDR2 FQNEAQ (reference sequence). After removal of 5 bases from V and 3 bases from J, the junction contained 12 bases not matched to a gene. This CDR3 contains 16 residues. The CDR3 sequence: CASSPYNGGTDYGYTF. CDR3 nucleotide sequence: TGTGCCAGCAGCCCTTATAACGGGGGGACAGACTATGGCTACACCTTC.

This chain links TRBV9 with TRBJ2-1, with 10 positions matching TRBD2. J lost 8 bases, V lost 2 bases, and 7 bases had no gene match. Germline V CDR1 and CDR2: SGDLS, YYNGEE. This CDR3 comprises 15 residues. The CDR3 region has the DNA TGTGCCAGCAGCGTCCCAGCGGGGGGGCCCTATGAGCAGTTCTTC. Translating it yields CASSVPAGGPYEQFF. Using reference TRBV9 and TRBJ2-1 for the parts outside the CDR3, the full variable domain is DSGVTQTPKHLITATGQRVTLRCSPRSGDLSVYWYQQSLDQGLQFLIQYYNGEERAKGNILERFSAQQFPDLHSELNLSSLELGDSALYFCASSVPAGGPYEQFFGPGTRLTVL.

Only a few counts were recorded for this clonotype. The chain joins TRBV7-2 to TRBJ1-1, with D perhaps matching TRBD1 (5 bases). The CDR3 length is 14 residues. Per germline, CDR1 SGHTA and CDR2 FQGNSA. V lost 3 bases to trimming and J lost 5 bases, with 13 bases between them. For the CDR3, the DNA is TGTGCCAGCAGCTTGCAGGGATCCACGACTGAAGCTTTCTTT. Amino acids: CASSLQGSTTEAFF.

The V call is TRBV27, the J call TRBJ2-7; the match to TRBD1 covers 10 bases. The J segment lost 6 bases and the V segment lost 2 bases, leaving 10 bases of the junction unmatched. This CDR3 has 16 amino acids. Germline CDR1 is MNHEY and CDR2 is SMNVEV (reference sequence). The CDR3 spells CASSLRRDRGSGEQYF. The CDR3 DNA is TGTGCCAGCAGTTTAAGGAGGGACAGGGGTTCGGGCGAGCAGTACTTC.

The rearrangement links TRBV20-1 to TRBJ2-1; D is undetermined. V lost 6 bases and J 10 bases, leaving 13 bases between the germline ends. CDR1 DFQATT and CDR2 SNEGSKA come from the germline V gene (reference sequence). This CDR3 has 11 amino acids. The CDR3 region is CSAPTVEEQFF. The CDR3 region has the DNA TGCAGTGCCCCGACCGTGGAGGAGCAGTTCTTC.

V gene TRBV20-1 combines with J gene TRBJ1-2, with D uncertain. The V end lost 2 bases, the J end lost 5 bases, and 9 bases lay between the germline ends. This CDR3 has 12 residues. CDR1 DFQATT and CDR2 SNEGSKA come from the germline V gene (reference sequence). CDR3 amino acids: CSARIGIYGYTF. As DNA, the CDR3 is TGCAGTGCTAGAATCGGGATATATGGCTACACCTTC.

This clonotype has more than one count but fewer than ten. The DNA of the CDR3 is TGTGCCAGCAGCCGGCAAAGTGAGACCCAGTACTTC. Amino acid sequence: CASSRQSETQYF. V gene TRBV14 combines with J gene TRBJ2-5, with D uncertain. V dropped 4 bases and J dropped 5 bases, with 8 bases sitting between them. From germline, CDR1 is SGHDN and CDR2 FVKESK. There are 12 residues in the CDR3.

This clonotype was seen a handful of times. The rearrangement uses TRBV7-9 and TRBJ2-7; D gene ambiguous. Germline loops: CDR1 SEHNR, CDR2 FQNEAQ (reference sequence). CDR3 size: 12 residues. With 3 bases removed from V and 7 bases from J, the gap between germline ends came to 10 bases. CDR3 sequence (DNA): TGTGCCAGCAGCTTTGAAGGGAATGAGCAGTACTTC. The encoded protein is CASSFEGNEQYF.

The chain employs TRBV12-3 or TRBV12-4 and TRBJ1-1; D is ambiguous. This CDR3 contains 13 residues. Trimming shortened V by 10 bases and J by 1 base, and 13 bases separated the two germline ends. Written as DNA, the CDR3 is TGTGCCACCCATCGTTACAGGAACACTGAAGCTTTCTTT. This sequence encodes CATHRYRNTEAFF.

On this clonotype: Mismatch with germline at one junction end may stem from a read error. The chain combines TRBV20-1 with TRBJ1-1; the match to TRBD1 covers 7 bases. The CDR3 extends over 12 amino acids. CDR1 DFQATT and CDR2 SNEGSKA come from the germline V gene (reference sequence). CDR3: CGTRGLSTEAFF. The CDR3 coding sequence is TGTGGGACAAGGGGGCTCAGCACTGAAGCTTTCTTT.

In this sample, this clonotype turned up a few times. The chain combines TRBV4-1 with TRBJ2-7; D unresolved. Looked up from germline, CDR1 is MGHRA and CDR2 is YSYEKL. The CDR3 spans 20 residues. Trimming shortened V by 1 base and J by 2 bases, and 27 bases separated the two germline ends. CDR3 sequence: CASSQVAGILGKGLPYEQYF. CDR3 nucleotide sequence: TGCGCCAGCAGCCAAGTAGCCGGAATTCTGGGCAAGGGCCTACCCTACGAGCAGTACTTC.